The clone carrying this TCR beta chain appeared a few times. Its specificity is unknown. CDR1 and CDR2 from the germline V gene are LGHDT and YNNKEL (reference sequence). CDR3 length equals 13 residues. The ends were cut back, 7 bases at V and 2 bases at J, with 9 bases in the middle. TCRdb used MiXCR to reprocess the RT-PCR reads, holding one entry per CDR3 protein. The table lists 650,000 to 850,000 distinct CDR3 sequences, approximately 14% of them singletons. These data originate in a study of response to subunit inactivated influenza vaccine. Broader study findings: Each seasonal influenza vaccination, the authors suggested, recruits few new T cells.

This chain uses TRBV3-1 with TRBJ2-4; no firm D call. The starting material was PBMCs from blood, obtained about 14 days before vaccination. This TCR came from a man aged 50 to 59 who received an inactivated influenza vaccine. The chain's CDR3 is CASTGRTKNIQYF. The CDR3 DNA reads as TGTGCCAGCACCGGACGGACCAAAAACATTCAGTACTTC.